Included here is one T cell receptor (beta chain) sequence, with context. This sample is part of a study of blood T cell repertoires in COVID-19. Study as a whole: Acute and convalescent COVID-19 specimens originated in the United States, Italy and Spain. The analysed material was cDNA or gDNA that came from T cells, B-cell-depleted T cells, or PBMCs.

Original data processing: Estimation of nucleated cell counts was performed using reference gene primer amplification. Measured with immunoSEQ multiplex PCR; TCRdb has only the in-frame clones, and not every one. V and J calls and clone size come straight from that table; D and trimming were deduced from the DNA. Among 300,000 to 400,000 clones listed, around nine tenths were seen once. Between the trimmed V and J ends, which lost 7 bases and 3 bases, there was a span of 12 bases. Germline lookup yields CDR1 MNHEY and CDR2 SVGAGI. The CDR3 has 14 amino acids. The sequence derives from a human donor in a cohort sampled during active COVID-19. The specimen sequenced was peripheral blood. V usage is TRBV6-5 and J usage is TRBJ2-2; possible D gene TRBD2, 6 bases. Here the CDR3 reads CASKSGEYTGELFF. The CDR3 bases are TGTGCCAGCAAATCGGGGGAATACACCGGGGAGCTGTTTTTT.